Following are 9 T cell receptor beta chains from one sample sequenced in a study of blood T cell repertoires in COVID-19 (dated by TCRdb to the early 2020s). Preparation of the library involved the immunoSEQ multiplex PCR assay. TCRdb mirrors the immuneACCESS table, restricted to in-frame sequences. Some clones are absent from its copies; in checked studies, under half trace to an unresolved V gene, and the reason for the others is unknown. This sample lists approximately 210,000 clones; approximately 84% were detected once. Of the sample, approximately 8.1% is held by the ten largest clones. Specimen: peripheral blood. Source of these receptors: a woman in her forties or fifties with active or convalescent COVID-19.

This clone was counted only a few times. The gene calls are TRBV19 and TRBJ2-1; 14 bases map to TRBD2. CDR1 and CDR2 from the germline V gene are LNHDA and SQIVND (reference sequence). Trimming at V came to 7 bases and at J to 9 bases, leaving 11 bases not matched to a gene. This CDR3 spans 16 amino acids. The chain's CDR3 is CASTDGLAGGSGEQFF. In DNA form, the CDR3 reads TGTGCCAGTACCGACGGACTAGCGGGAGGCTCCGGTGAGCAGTTCTTC. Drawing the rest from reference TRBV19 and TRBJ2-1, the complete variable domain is DGGITQSPKYLFRKEGQNVTLSCEQNLNHDAMYWYRQDPGQGLRLIYYSQIVNDFQKGDIAEGYSVSREKKESFPLTVTSAQKNPTAFYLCASTDGLAGGSGEQFFGPGTRLTVL.

The CDR3 DNA sequence: TGTGCCAGCACCCTGTGGGGCGCCGGGGAGCTGTTTTTT. Its translation is CASTLWGAGELFF. V gene TRBV12-3 or TRBV12-4 combines with J gene TRBJ2-2, with D possibly matching TRBD1 (5 bases). Trimming shortened V by 7 bases and J by 6 bases, and 12 bases separated the two germline ends. The CDR3 covers 13 residues.

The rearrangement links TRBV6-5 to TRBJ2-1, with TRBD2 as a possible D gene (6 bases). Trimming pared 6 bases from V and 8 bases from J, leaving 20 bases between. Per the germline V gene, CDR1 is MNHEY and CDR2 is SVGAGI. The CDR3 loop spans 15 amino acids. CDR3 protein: CASSPLGGARDEQFF. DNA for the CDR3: TGTGCCAGCAGCCCCCTAGGCGGGGCAAGGGATGAGCAGTTCTTC.

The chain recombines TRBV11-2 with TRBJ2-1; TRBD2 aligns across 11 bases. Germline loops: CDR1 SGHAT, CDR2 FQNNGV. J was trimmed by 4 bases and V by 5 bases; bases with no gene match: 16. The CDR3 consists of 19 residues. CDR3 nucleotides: TGTGCCAGCAGCACCCTAGCGGGAGGCGCCTACTACTCATACAATGAGCAGTTCTTC. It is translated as CASSTLAGGAYYSYNEQFF.

The chain's CDR3 is CASRAGTSRYNEQFF. In nucleotides, the CDR3 is TGTGCCAGCAGGGCCGGGACTAGCAGATACAATGAGCAGTTCTTC. V is TRBV2 and J is TRBJ2-1, with TRBD2 identical over 9 bases. The CDR3 has 15 amino acids. The V and J ends lost 6 bases and 4 bases, in that order; junction bases with no gene match: 7. Germline V gene sequence: CDR1 SNHLY, CDR2 FYNNEI.

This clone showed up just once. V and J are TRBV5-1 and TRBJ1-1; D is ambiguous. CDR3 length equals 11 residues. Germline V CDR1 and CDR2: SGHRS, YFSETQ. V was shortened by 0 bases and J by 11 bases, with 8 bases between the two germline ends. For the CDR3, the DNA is TGCGCCAGCAGCTTGGGTACGGAGGCTTTCTTT. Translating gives CASSLGTEAFF.

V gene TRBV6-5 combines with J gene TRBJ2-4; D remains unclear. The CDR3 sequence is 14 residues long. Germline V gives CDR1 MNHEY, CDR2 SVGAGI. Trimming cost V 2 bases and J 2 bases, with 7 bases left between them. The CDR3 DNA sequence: TGTGCCAGCAGTTACGGTAGAACCAAAAACATTCAGTACTTC. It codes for CASSYGRTKNIQYF.

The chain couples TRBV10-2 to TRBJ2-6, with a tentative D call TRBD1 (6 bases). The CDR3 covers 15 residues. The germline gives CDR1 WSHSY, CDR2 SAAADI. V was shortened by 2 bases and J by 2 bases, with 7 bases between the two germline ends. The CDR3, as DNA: TGCGCCAGCAGTGAGAGACAGGCTGGGGCCAACGTCCTGACTTTC. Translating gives CASSERQAGANVLTF.

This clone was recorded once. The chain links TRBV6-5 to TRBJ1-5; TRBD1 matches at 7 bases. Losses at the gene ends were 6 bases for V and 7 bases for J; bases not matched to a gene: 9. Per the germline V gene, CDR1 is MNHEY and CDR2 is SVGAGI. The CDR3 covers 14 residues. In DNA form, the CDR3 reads TGTGCCAGCAGCTTGACAGGGCGAACACAGCCCCAGCATTTT. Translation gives CASSLTGRTQPQHF.